This TCR beta chain appears in the sequencing data of a study of graft-versus-host responses after intestinal transplantation. Study summary: For 2 to 4 years after anti-thymocyte globulin induction, all recipients took tacrolimus and steroids.

V lost 7 bases, J lost 7 bases, and 14 bases lay in between. From germline, CDR1 is SNHLY and CDR2 FYNNEI. CDR3 length: 12 residues. The study, taken as a whole, reports: GvH clones were identified in recipient marrow, with some first appearing in ileum or blood. Peak GvH clone levels in circulation were associated with early post-transplant HvG declines.

This clone was counted once. Its matching antigen is unknown. Measured with immunoSEQ multiplex PCR; TCRdb has only the in-frame clones, and not every one. Of nearly 95,000 clones in the sample, 90% to 95% were seen once. This rearrangement joins TRBV2 to TRBJ2-7, with D possibly being TRBD1 (6 bases). The sequencing used unstimulated CD8+ T cells sorted from spleen or lymph node cells, collected before intestinal transplant. The clonotype was recovered from a human donor who received an intestinal transplant. The CDR3 DNA follows: TGTGCCAGCAACTACAGGGCTGAGGAGCAGTACTTC. Protein: CASNYRAEEQYF.